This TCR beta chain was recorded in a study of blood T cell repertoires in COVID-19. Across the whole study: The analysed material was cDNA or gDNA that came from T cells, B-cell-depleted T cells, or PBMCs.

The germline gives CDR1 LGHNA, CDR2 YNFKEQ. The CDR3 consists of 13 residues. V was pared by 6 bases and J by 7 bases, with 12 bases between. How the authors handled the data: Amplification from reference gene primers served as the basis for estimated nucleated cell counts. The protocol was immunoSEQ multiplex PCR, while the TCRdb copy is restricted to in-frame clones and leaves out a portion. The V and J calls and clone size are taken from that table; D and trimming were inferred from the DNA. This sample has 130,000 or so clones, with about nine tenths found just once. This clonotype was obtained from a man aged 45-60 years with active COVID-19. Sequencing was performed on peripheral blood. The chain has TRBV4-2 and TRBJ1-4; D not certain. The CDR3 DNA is TGTGCCAGCAGTGCGGACTCCGGTGAAAAACTGTTTTTT. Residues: CASSADSGEKLFF.